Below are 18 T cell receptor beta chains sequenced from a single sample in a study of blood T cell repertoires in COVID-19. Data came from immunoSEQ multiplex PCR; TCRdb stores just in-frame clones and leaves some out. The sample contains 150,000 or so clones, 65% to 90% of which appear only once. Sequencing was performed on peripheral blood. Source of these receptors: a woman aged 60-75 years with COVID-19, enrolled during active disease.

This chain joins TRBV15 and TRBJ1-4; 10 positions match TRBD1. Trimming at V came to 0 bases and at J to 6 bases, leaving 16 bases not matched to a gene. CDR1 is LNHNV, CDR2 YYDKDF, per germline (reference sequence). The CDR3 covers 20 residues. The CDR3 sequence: CATSRDPRDRGQGVHEKLFF. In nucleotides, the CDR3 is TGTGCCACCAGCAGAGATCCCCGGGACAGGGGACAAGGAGTACATGAAAAACTGTTTTTT.

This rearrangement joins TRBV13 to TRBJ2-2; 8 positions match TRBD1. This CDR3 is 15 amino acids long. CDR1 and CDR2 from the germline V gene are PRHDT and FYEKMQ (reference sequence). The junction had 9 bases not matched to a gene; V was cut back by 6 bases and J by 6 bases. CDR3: CASRGPGGSPGELFF. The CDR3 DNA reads TGTGCCAGCAGGGGCCCAGGGGGCTCTCCCGGGGAGCTGTTTTTT.

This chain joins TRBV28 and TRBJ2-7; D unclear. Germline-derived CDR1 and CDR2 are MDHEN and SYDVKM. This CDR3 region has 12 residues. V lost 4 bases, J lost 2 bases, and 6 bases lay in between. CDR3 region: CASSSTPYEQYF. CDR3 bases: TGTGCCAGCAGTTCGACTCCCTACGAGCAGTACTTC.

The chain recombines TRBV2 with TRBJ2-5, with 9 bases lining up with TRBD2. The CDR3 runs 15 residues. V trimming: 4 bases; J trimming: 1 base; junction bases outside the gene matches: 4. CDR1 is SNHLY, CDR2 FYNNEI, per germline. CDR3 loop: CASSVLAGIQETQYF. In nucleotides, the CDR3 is TGTGCCAGCAGTGTCCTAGCGGGAATCCAAGAGACCCAGTACTTC.

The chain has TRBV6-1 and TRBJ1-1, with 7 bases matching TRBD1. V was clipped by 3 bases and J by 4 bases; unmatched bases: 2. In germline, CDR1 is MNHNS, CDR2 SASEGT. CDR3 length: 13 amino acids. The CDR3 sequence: CASSDNRGTEAFF. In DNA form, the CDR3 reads TGTGCCAGCAGTGATAACAGGGGCACTGAAGCTTTCTTT.

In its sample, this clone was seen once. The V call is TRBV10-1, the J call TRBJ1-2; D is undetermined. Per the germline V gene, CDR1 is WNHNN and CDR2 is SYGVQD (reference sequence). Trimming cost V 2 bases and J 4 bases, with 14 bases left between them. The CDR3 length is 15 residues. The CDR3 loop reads CASSEDRRGSYGYTF. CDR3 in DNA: TGCGCCAGCAGTGAGGATAGGCGAGGATCCTATGGCTACACCTTC.

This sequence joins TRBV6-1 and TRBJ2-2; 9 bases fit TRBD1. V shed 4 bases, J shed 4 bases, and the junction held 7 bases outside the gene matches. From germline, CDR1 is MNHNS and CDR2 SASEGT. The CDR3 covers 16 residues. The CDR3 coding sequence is TGTGCCAGCAGTGGTTTACAGGGGGCACCCACCGGGGAGCTGTTTTTT. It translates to CASSGLQGAPTGELFF.

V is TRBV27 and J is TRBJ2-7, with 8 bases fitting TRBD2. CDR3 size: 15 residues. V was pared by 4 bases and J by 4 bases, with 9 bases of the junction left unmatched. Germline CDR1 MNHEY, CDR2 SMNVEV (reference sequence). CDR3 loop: CASSWRASGLYEQYF. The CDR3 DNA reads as TGTGCCAGCAGTTGGCGGGCTAGCGGGCTTTACGAGCAGTACTTC.

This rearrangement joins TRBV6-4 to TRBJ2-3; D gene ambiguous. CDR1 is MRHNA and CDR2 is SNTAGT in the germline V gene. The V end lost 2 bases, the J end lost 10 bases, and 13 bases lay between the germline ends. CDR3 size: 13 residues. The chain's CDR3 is CASSDGSRISQYF. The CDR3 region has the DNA TGTGCCAGCAGTGACGGTTCGCGCATATCGCAGTATTTT.

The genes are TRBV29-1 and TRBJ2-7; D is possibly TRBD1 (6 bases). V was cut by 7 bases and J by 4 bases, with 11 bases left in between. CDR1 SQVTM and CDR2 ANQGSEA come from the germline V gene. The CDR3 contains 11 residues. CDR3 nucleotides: TGCAGCGCAGAACAGGGTTACGAGCAGTACTTC. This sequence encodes CSAEQGYEQYF.

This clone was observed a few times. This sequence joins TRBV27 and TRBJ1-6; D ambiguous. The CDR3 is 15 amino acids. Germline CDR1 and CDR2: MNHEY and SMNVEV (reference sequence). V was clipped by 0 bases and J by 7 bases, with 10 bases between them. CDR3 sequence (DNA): TGTGCCAGCAGTTTATCGAGTCTGAACAATTCACCCCTCCACTTT. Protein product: CASSLSSLNNSPLHF.

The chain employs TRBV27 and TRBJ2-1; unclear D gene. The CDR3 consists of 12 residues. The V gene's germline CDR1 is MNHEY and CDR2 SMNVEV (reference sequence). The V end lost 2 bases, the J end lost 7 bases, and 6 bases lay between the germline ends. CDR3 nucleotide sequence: TGTGCCAGCAGTTTAAACGGGAATGAGCAGTTCTTC. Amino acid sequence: CASSLNGNEQFF.

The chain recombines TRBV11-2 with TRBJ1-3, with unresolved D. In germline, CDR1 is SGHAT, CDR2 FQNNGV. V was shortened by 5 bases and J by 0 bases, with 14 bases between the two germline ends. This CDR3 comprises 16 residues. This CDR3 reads CASSPKGLVSGNTIYF. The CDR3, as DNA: TGTGCCAGCAGCCCTAAAGGTCTAGTCTCTGGAAACACCATATATTTT.

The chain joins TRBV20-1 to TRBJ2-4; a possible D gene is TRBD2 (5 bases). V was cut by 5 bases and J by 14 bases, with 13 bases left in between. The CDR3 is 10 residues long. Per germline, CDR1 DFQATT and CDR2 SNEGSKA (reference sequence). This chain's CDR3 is CSAPGRGEYF. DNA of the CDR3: TGCAGTGCTCCTGGACGGGGTGAGTACTTC.

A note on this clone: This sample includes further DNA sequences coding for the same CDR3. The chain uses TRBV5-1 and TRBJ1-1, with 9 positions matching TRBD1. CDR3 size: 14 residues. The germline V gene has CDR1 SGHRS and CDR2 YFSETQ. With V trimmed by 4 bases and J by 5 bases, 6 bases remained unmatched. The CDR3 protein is CASSRGQGSTEAFF. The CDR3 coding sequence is TGCGCCAGCAGCCGAGGACAGGGGAGTACTGAAGCTTTCTTT.

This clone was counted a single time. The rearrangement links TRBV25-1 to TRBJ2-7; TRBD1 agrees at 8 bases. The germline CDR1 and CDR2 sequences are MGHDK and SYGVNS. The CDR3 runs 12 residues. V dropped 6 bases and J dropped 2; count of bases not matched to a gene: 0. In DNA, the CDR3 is TGTGCCAGCAGACAGGGGGCCTACGAGCAGTACTTC. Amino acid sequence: CASRQGAYEQYF.

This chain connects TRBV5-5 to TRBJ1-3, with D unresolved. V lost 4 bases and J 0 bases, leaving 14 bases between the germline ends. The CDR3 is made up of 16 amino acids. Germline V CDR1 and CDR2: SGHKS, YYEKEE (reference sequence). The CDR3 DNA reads TGTGCCAGCAGCCTGATCCCGACAATCTCTGGAAACACCATATATTTT. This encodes CASSLIPTISGNTIYF.

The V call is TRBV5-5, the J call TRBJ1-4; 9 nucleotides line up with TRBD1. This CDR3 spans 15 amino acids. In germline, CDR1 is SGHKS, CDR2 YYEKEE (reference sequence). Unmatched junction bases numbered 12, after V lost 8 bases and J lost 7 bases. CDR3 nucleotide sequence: TGTGCCAGTAGCCACCCGGGACAGGGAGGTGAAAAACTGTTTTTT. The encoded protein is CASSHPGQGGEKLFF.